This is a list of T cell receptor beta chains from one sample in a study of blood T cell repertoires in COVID-19. Method: immunoSEQ multiplex PCR; TCRdb's copy keeps in-frame clones and lacks some. The sample has approximately 200,000 clones, approximately 80% seen once; the top ten hold approximately 12%. Source material: PBMCs or T cells enriched from blood (not recorded which). The receptors derive from a man aged 40-49 years who had recovered from COVID-19. Both conserved end residues are part of each CDR3. The D gene is left open where the match is weak. Rows may omit the clone size; those that give it use once, few, many or a size class.

clone size	V gene	J gene	D gene	CDR3 length	CDR3 protein	CDR3 DNA
NA	TRBV5-1	TRBJ2-1	NA	14	CASSLGQVDNEQFF	TGCGCCAGCAGCTTGGGGCAGGTCGACAATGAGCAGTTCTTC
NA	TRBV5-6	TRBJ1-6	NA	14	CASSQDRLHSPLHF	TGTGCCAGCAGCCAAGACAGGTTGCATTCACCCCTCCACTTT
NA	TRBV19	TRBJ1-1	NA	11	CASTGNTEAFF	TGTGCCAGCACAGGGAACACTGAAGCTTTCTTT
NA	TRBV30	TRBJ1-5	NA	14	CAWSVGARNQPQHF	TGTGCCTGGAGTGTTGGGGCGCGGAATCAGCCCCAGCATTTT
once	TRBV30	TRBJ2-5	NA	10	CAWGRETQYF	TGTGCCTGGGGCCGTGAGACCCAGTACTTC
once	TRBV10-3	TRBJ2-3	NA	13	CAISAGLTDTQYF	TGTGCCATCAGCGCGGGTCTCACAGATACGCAGTATTTT
NA	TRBV29-1	TRBJ1-4	NA	14	CSVDQGATNEKLFF	TGCAGCGTTGACCAGGGCGCAACTAATGAAAAACTGTTTTTT
NA	TRBV7-2	TRBJ2-2	NA	14	CASSGGMNTGELFF	TGTGCCAGCAGTGGGGGGATGAACACCGGGGAGCTGTTTTTT
NA	TRBV5-8	TRBJ2-3	TRBD2	17	CASSLEATSGSPDTQYF	TGTGCCAGCAGCTTGGAGGCGACTAGCGGGAGCCCCGATACGCAGTATTTT
few	TRBV11-3	TRBJ2-7	TRBD1	13	CASSYGTAYEQYF	TGTGCCAGCAGCTACGGGACAGCCTACGAGCAGTACTTC
NA	TRBV18	TRBJ1-1	NA	14	CASSPPGEDTEAFF	TGTGCCAGCTCACCACCGGGGGAGGACACTGAAGCTTTCTTT
NA	TRBV6-4	TRBJ2-1	TRBD2	17	CASSSGGNRDYGNEQFF	TGTGCCAGCTCCTCGGGAGGGAACCGAGATTATGGCAATGAGCAGTTCTTC
NA	TRBV5-1	TRBJ2-2	TRBD1	15	CASSLHRGQDGELFF	TGCGCCAGCAGCTTGCACAGGGGGCAGGACGGGGAGCTGTTTTTT
few	TRBV6-5	TRBJ2-1	NA	14	CASGGTTSYNEQFF	TGTGCCAGCGGCGGGACCACCTCCTACAATGAGCAGTTCTTC
NA	TRBV3-1/TRBV3-2	TRBJ1-1	NA	14	CASSQGGGGTEAFF	TGTGCCAGCAGCCAAGGAGGCGGGGGCACTGAAGCTTTCTTT
NA	TRBV11-2	TRBJ1-3	NA	15	CASSTDRTSGNTIYF	TGTGCCAGCAGCACCGATAGAACCTCTGGAAACACCATATATTTT
NA	TRBV11-3	TRBJ2-1	TRBD1	14	CASSGDRVYNEQFF	TGTGCCAGCAGCGGGGACAGGGTATACAATGAGCAGTTCTTC
NA	TRBV3-1/TRBV3-2	TRBJ1-2	TRBD1	15	CASSLRQGSDYGYTF	TGTGCCAGCAGCCTACGACAGGGGTCGGACTATGGCTACACCTTC
NA	TRBV2	TRBJ2-3	TRBD2	19	CASSEPGLAGRSRTDTQYF	TGTGCCAGCAGTGAGCCCGGACTAGCGGGACGTTCTCGCACAGATACGCAGTATTTT
once	TRBV18	TRBJ2-1	NA	14	CASSPNEGDNEQFF	TGTGCCAGCTCGCCCAATGAGGGGGACAATGAGCAGTTCTTC
NA	TRBV4-3	TRBJ1-1	NA	15	CASSRKPGGNTEAFF	TGCGCCAGCAGCCGAAAGCCGGGAGGGAACACTGAAGCTTTCTTT
NA	TRBV19	TRBJ2-1	TRBD1	17	CATWTGRGVGSYNEQFF	TGTGCCACGTGGACAGGGAGAGGGGTGGGGTCCTACAATGAGCAGTTCTTC
NA	TRBV19	TRBJ1-6	NA	16	CASTTFADRSNSPLHF	TGTGCCAGTACCACATTTGCAGACAGGAGTAATTCACCCCTCCACTTT
NA	TRBV6-1	TRBJ1-1	TRBD1	15	CASSDRAGGHTEAFF	TGTGCCAGCAGTGACCGGGCAGGGGGCCACACTGAAGCTTTCTTT
NA	TRBV12-2	TRBJ2-3	NA	15	CASRPETGRTDTQYF	TGTGCAAGTCGCCCAGAGACAGGGCGCACAGATACGCAGTATTTT
NA	TRBV29-1	TRBJ1-2	NA	13	CSVGNENRDGYTF	TGCAGCGTTGGAAACGAGAACCGCGATGGCTACACCTTC
NA	TRBV7-9	TRBJ2-7	TRBD2	15	CASSPLAEPSYEQYF	TGTGCCAGCAGCCCCCTAGCGGAGCCCTCCTACGAGCAGTACTTC
NA	TRBV6-2/TRBV6-3	TRBJ1-2	TRBD1	15	CASSWGRQGASGYTF	TGTGCCAGCAGTTGGGGCCGACAGGGGGCAAGTGGCTACACCTTC
NA	TRBV5-5	TRBJ1-5	TRBD1	15	CASSRDGTDNQPQHF	TGTGCCAGCAGCAGGGACGGGACAGACAATCAGCCCCAGCATTTT
few	TRBV7-9	TRBJ1-1	NA	15	CASSPTGQHNTEAFF	TGTGCCAGCAGCCCTACCGGACAGCATAACACTGAAGCTTTCTTT
NA	TRBV7-3	TRBJ1-1	NA	14	CASSPGRENTEAFF	TGTGCCAGCAGCCCCGGCAGGGAGAACACTGAAGCTTTCTTT
NA	TRBV25-1	TRBJ1-2	NA	15	CASSEGEGPGYGYTF	TGTGCCAGCAGTGAAGGGGAGGGGCCAGGCTATGGCTACACCTTC
NA	TRBV5-1	TRBJ1-6	NA	15	CASSLASESRSPLHF	TGCGCCAGCAGCTTGGCCTCTGAGAGTCGTTCACCCCTCCACTTT
NA	TRBV5-1	TRBJ1-2	TRBD1	15	CASSLETGRFYGYTF	TGCGCCAGCAGCTTGGAGACAGGGAGGTTCTATGGCTACACCTTC
NA	TRBV15	TRBJ1-3	TRBD1	15	CATSRGDRAGNTIYF	TGTGCCACCAGCAGAGGAGACAGGGCTGGAAACACCATATATTTT
NA	TRBV3-1/TRBV3-2	TRBJ1-1	NA	14	CASRYREGHTEAFF	TGTGCCAGCAGATACAGGGAGGGACACACTGAAGCTTTCTTT
NA	TRBV19	TRBJ1-1	TRBD1	15	CASTPGQGPNTEAFF	TGTGCCAGTACTCCGGGACAGGGGCCGAACACTGAAGCTTTCTTT
once	TRBV6-2/TRBV6-3	TRBJ2-7	TRBD1	17	CASSYFFGTGNSYEQYF	TGTGCCAGCAGTTACTTTTTCGGGACAGGGAATTCTTACGAGCAGTACTTC
once	TRBV4-3	TRBJ2-1	NA	14	CASSQDGQYNEQFF	TGCGCCAGCAGCCAAGACGGACAGTACAATGAGCAGTTCTTC
NA	TRBV2	TRBJ2-3	NA	12	CASRPERDTQYF	TGTGCCAGCAGGCCCGAGAGAGATACGCAGTATTTT